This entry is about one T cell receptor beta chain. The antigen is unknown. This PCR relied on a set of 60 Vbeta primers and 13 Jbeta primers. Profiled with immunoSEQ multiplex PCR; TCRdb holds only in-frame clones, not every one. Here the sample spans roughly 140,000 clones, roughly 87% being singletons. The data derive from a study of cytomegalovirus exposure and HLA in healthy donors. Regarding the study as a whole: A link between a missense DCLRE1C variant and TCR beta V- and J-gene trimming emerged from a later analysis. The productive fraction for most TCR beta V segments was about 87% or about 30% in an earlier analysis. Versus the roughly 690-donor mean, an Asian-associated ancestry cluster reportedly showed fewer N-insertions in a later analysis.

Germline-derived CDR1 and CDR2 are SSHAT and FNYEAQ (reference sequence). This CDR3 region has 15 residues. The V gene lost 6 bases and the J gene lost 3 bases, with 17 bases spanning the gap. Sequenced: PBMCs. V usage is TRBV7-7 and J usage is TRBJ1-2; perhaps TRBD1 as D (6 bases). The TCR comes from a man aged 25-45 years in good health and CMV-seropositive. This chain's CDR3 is CASRQQGKEDYGYTF. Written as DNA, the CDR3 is TGTGCCAGCAGACAGCAGGGGAAAGAAGACTATGGCTACACCTTC.